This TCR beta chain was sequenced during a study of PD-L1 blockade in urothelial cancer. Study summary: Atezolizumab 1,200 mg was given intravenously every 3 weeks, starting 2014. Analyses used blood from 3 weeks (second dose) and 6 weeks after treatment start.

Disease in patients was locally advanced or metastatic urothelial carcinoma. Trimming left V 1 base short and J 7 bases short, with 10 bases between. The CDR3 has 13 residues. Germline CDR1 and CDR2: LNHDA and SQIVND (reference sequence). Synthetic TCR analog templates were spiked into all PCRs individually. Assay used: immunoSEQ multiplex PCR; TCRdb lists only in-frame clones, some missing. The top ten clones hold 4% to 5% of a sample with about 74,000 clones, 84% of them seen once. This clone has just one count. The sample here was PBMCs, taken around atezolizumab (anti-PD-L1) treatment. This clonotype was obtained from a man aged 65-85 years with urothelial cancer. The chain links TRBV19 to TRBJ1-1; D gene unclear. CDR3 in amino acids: CASSIGGTLEAFF. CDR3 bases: TGTGCCAGTAGTATAGGAGGAACCCTTGAAGCTTTCTTT.